What follows is one TCR beta chain and its context. Its antigen specificity is not known. Base qualities are not at hand, and no much larger clone is one base apart. This record comes from a study of T cell repertoires in enteric fever (dated by TCRdb to the late 2010s). With regard to the full study: The study reconstructed the Salmonella-specific repertoire of circulating effector CD4+ T cells from volunteers experimentally challenged with Salmonella Typhi or Paratyphi A. To pick out the circulating effector CD4+ T cells responding to Salmonella infection, the researchers turned to mass cytometry. Tetramers loaded with CdtB(105-125) peptide variants (SP110Y, ST110H) were used to stain T cells, including ex vivo. Live fluorescence barcoding was joined in the study by mass cytometry, by T cell receptor sequencing and by unbiased single-cell cloning. Overall results and qualifications from the work: Accumulation of T cells not cross-reacting between serovars appeared to be driven by single amino acid variations in the immunodominant proteins CdtB and PhoN. S. Typhi- and S. Paratyphi A-specific immunodominant T cell antigens were identified as HlyE and CdtB, respectively. Among the expanded clonotypes were cross-reactive responses to distantly related Salmonella serovars, as well as clones that recognized antigens found only in S. Typhi or S. Paratyphi A.

The run used an Illumina MiSeq. TCRdb reworked the public reads: Q25 trimming with fastp, MiXCR clone assembly, productive beta chains retained. Merged by CDR3 protein, the rows form single entries marked with the most common genes and DNA. Present in this sample are 150 to 200 distinct CDR3 sequences, 31% of which were seen just once. Around 50% of the sample lies in the top ten. A homogeneous population of IFNgamma- and MIP-1beta-producing effector cells was described as being represented by CD38+ CCR7- CD4+ T cells. The CDR3 contains 14 residues, cysteine and phenylalanine counted. Only the CDR3 portion is preserved as DNA: 42 bases, with reading frame beginning at the first base. Deletion took 8 bases off V and 0 bases off J, with a span of 11 bases between the germline ends.

The sequence was obtained from a human donor with Salmonella enteric fever, either typhoid or paratyphoid (not recorded which). Sequences were obtained from CCR7- CD38+ CD4+ T cells from blood. In the paper's terms, the cell subset or site label means: effector CD4+ T cells responding to Salmonella infection (IFNgamma/MIP-1beta producing). Recombination joined TRBV12-3 or TRBV12-4 with TRBJ2-1, with the D segment identity uncertain. The nucleotide sequence is TGTGCCAGCCCGGGCGGAAACTCCTACAATGAGCAGTTCTTC. Its amino acids are CASPGGNSYNEQFF.